This T cell receptor (beta chain) was sequenced in a study of T-cell reconstitution after alpha-beta-depleted transplantation in children. Preparation of the TCRbeta library was carried out with unique molecular identifiers. Each CDR3 protein gets one entry after TCRdb re-called the PCR reads with MiXCR. The sample shows around 71,000 distinct CDR3 sequences, about 7.3% of them seen only once. Per the germline V gene, CDR1 is ENHRY and CDR2 is SYGVKD. Deletions cut 2 bases from V and 4 bases from J, with 9 bases between. CDR3 size: 14 residues. This clonotype was observed a handful of times. Sequencing was performed on PBMCs from the stem cell graft donor, taken from the stem cell graft. The genes are TRBV10-3 and TRBJ1-5, with D perhaps matching TRBD1 (5 bases). The receptor comes from a human donor who donated a stem cell graft to a child with acute lymphoblastic leukemia. CDR3 loop: CAISEAGMNQPQHF. The CDR3 DNA is TGTGCCATCAGTGAGGCAGGGATGAATCAGCCCCAGCATTTT.